The T cell receptor (beta chain) under discussion was sequenced for a study of cytomegalovirus exposure and HLA in healthy donors. This CDR3 spans 14 amino acids. Germline CDR1 SGHNT, CDR2 YYREEE (reference sequence). Trimming stripped 4 bases from V and 0 bases from J, with 10 bases between. Study-level results: There were under 200 TCR beta chains listed as cytomegalovirus-associated. Several of the most significant clusters were apparently associated with common viral pathogens in a later analysis.

Both 60 Vbeta primers and 13 Jbeta primers went into the PCR. Generated by immunoSEQ multiplex PCR, the TCRdb table keeps only in-frame clones and is missing some. The sample contains roughly 130,000 clones, around 80% of which appear only once. This clone was found a few times. Its target is unknown. Sequencing was carried out using PBMCs. This TCR was sampled from a human donor in good health. This chain links TRBV5-4 with TRBJ1-1, with D possibly being TRBD1 (5 bases). The CDR3 sequence: CASSLGLLNTEAFF. The DNA of the CDR3 is TGTGCCAGCAGCCTGGGACTGTTGAACACTGAAGCTTTCTTT.